One sample yielded the 18 T cell receptor beta chains listed below, sequenced in a study of cytomegalovirus exposure and HLA in healthy donors. The PCR was carried out with 60 Vbeta primers and 13 Jbeta primers. Here immunoSEQ multiplex PCR was the method, and the copy in TCRdb shows in-frame clones only, minus some. The sample lists about 79,000 clones; over 70% were seen once. Sequenced: PBMCs. Receptors originate from a man between 60 and 70 years old in good health and CMV-seronegative.

The chain joins TRBV19 to TRBJ2-5; 7 bases are a match to TRBD1. J lost 5 bases, V lost 10 bases, and 7 bases had no gene match. This CDR3 is 12 amino acids long. CDR1 and CDR2 (germline): LNHDA, SQIVND (reference sequence). The CDR3 DNA reads as TGTGCCACCTTAGACAGGGCTGAGACCCAGTACTTC. This sequence encodes CATLDRAETQYF.

The chain combines TRBV5-4 with TRBJ2-7, with 8 positions matching TRBD1. The CDR3 loop spans 16 amino acids. V lost 4 bases and J lost 7; bases outside the gene matches: 16. In germline, CDR1 is SGHNT, CDR2 YYREEE (reference sequence). The chain's CDR3 is CASSNRYGQGWGEQYF. In DNA, the CDR3 is TGTGCCAGCAGCAACCGCTATGGACAGGGCTGGGGAGAGCAGTACTTC.

V usage is TRBV5-1 and J usage is TRBJ2-3; 10 nucleotides agree with TRBD2. Unmatched junction bases numbered 3, after V lost 4 bases and J lost 1 base. CDR3 length: 15 residues. Germline loops: CDR1 SGHRS, CDR2 YFSETQ. CDR3 DNA: TGCGCCAGCAGCCCAGGGACTAGCGGCACAGATACGCAGTATTTT. Its protein product is CASSPGTSGTDTQYF. The full variable domain, in which reference TRBV5-1 and TRBJ2-3 provide the parts outside the CDR3, is KAGVTQTPRYLIKTRGQQVTLSCSPISGHRSVSWYQQTPGQGLQFLFEYFSETQRNKGNFPGRFSGRQFSNSRSEMNVSTLELGDSALYLCASSPGTSGTDTQYFGPGTRLTVL.

The V and J genes are TRBV6-1 and TRBJ1-1, with D perhaps TRBD1 (6 bases). Trimming removed 7 bases from V and 0 bases from J, with 15 bases in between. This CDR3 contains 15 residues. Germline V gene data show CDR1 as MNHNS and CDR2 as SASEGT. Here the CDR3 reads CASKSTGWLNTEAFF. The CDR3 bases are TGTGCCAGCAAAAGCACAGGGTGGTTGAACACTGAAGCTTTCTTT.

The genes are TRBV11-2 and TRBJ2-3, with a weak D call TRBD1 (6 bases). The V gene lost 4 bases and the J gene lost 4 bases, with 18 bases spanning the gap. The CDR3 spans 16 residues. CDR1 is SGHAT, CDR2 FQNNGV, per germline. CDR3 in amino acids: CASSSLRGRGPDTQYF. DNA of the CDR3: TGTGCCAGCAGCTCGCTTCGGGGCAGGGGACCAGATACGCAGTATTTT.

This clone was detected a few times. The chain recombines TRBV28 with TRBJ2-2, with D unresolved. Germline values: CDR1 MDHEN, CDR2 SYDVKM. The CDR3 loop spans 14 amino acids. The V gene lost 6 bases and the J gene lost 6 bases, with 14 bases spanning the gap. This CDR3 is CASRFARQSGELFF. The CDR3 DNA reads TGTGCCAGCAGATTTGCCAGACAATCCGGGGAGCTGTTTTTT.

This clone was found a few times. The chain carries TRBV5-6 and TRBJ2-1, with D possibly TRBD2 on 6 matching bases. Germline V gene data show CDR1 as SGHDT and CDR2 as YYEEEE. V lost 3 bases and J lost 6, with 19 bases in between. The CDR3 is made up of 16 amino acids. The CDR3 sequence: CASSWTAGPEVNEQFF. CDR3 sequence (DNA): TGTGCCAGCAGCTGGACCGCGGGACCCGAAGTCAATGAGCAGTTCTTC.

This clone showed up just a few times. The V and J genes are TRBV19 and TRBJ1-4; 8 bases are a match to TRBD1. Unmatched junction bases numbered 16, after V lost 5 bases and J lost 8 bases. Germline V gives CDR1 LNHDA, CDR2 SQIVND (reference sequence). This CDR3 has 17 residues. CDR3 nucleotide sequence: TGTGCCAGTAGTCCCTTTAGATCTGGGACAGGTGGGGAAAAACTGTTTTTT. This codes for CASSPFRSGTGGEKLFF. Full variable domain (rest looked up from reference TRBV19 and TRBJ1-4): DGGITQSPKYLFRKEGQNVTLSCEQNLNHDAMYWYRQDPGQGLRLIYYSQIVNDFQKGDIAEGYSVSREKKESFPLTVTSAQKNPTAFYLCASSPFRSGTGGEKLFFGSGTQLSVL.

This clone was picked up a small number of times. V and J are TRBV4-1 and TRBJ1-4; 7 nucleotides line up with TRBD1. CDR1 is MGHRA, CDR2 YSYEKL, per germline. V trimming: 2 bases; J trimming: 4 bases; junction bases outside the gene matches: 4. This CDR3 spans 15 amino acids. CDR3 DNA: TGCGCCAGCAGCCAAACCGGGACAGTTAATGAAAAACTGTTTTTT. Protein sequence: CASSQTGTVNEKLFF.

The rearrangement uses TRBV5-1 and TRBJ2-6; TRBD1 matches at 7 bases. The germline gives CDR1 SGHRS, CDR2 YFSETQ. Trimming cost V 3 bases and J 0 bases; bases outside gene matches: 6. The CDR3 is 17 amino acids. The CDR3 nucleotides are TGCGCCAGCAGCTCAGGGACAGCTGACTCTGGGGCCAACGTCCTGACTTTC. Translation gives CASSSGTADSGANVLTF.

The chain combines TRBV28 with TRBJ1-6, with 9 nucleotides matching TRBD1. V was clipped by 4 bases and J by 7 bases; unmatched bases: 5. Germline V lookup: CDR1 MDHEN, CDR2 SYDVKM. There are 15 residues in the CDR3. The CDR3 loop reads CASSSGQGFNSPLHF. The CDR3 DNA follows: TGTGCCAGCAGTTCAGGACAGGGGTTCAATTCACCCCTCCACTTT.

This rearrangement joins TRBV6-6 to TRBJ1-4; D is undetermined. V was pared by 4 bases and J by 4 bases, with 7 bases between. CDR1 and CDR2 (germline): MNHNY, SVGAGI (reference sequence). This CDR3 spans 13 amino acids. CDR3 protein: CASSSRFNEKLFF. The CDR3 nucleotides are TGTGCCAGCAGTTCCAGATTTAATGAAAAACTGTTTTTT.

The chain links TRBV9 to TRBJ2-2; 9 bases line up with TRBD2. CDR1 is SGDLS, CDR2 YYNGEE, per germline. This CDR3 region has 17 residues. V was pared by 5 bases and J by 2 bases, with 10 bases of the junction left unmatched. The CDR3 nucleotides read TGTGCCAGCAGTGGGATGGCGGGAGGGCCTAACACCGGGGAGCTGTTTTTT. Translated: CASSGMAGGPNTGELFF.

CDR3 in amino acids: CASSLRDRGGEQYF. The CDR3 DNA follows: TGTGCCAGCAGCCTCCGGGACAGAGGGGGAGAGCAGTACTTC. The chain combines TRBV14 with TRBJ2-7; 7 nucleotides match TRBD1. Germline assignment: CDR1 SGHDN and CDR2 FVKESK. The CDR3 has 14 amino acids. Unmatched junction bases numbered 10, after V lost 4 bases and J lost 7 bases. Looking up the rest from reference TRBV14 and TRBJ2-7 gives the full variable domain: EAGVTQFPSHSVIEKGQTVTLRCDPISGHDNLYWYRRVMGKEIKFLLHFVKESKQDESGMPNNRFLAERTGGTYSTLKVQPAELEDSGVYFCASSLRDRGGEQYFGPGTRLTVT.

The chain combines TRBV5-1 with TRBJ2-7; the D gene is possibly TRBD1 (7 bases). V was trimmed by 3 bases and J by 7 bases, leaving 17 bases between them. CDR1 and CDR2 (germline): SGHRS, YFSETQ. The CDR3 runs to 14 residues. The CDR3 region is CASSWRDSRKEQYF. The CDR3 DNA sequence: TGCGCCAGCAGCTGGCGGGACAGTAGAAAAGAGCAGTACTTC.

V gene TRBV2 combines with J gene TRBJ1-4, with D unresolved. Germline CDR1 and CDR2: SNHLY and FYNNEI. The CDR3 spans 15 residues. V lost 7 bases, J lost 0 bases, and 12 bases lay in between. DNA for the CDR3: TGTGCCAGCACAGTCAGACTAGCAACTAATGAAAAACTGTTTTTT. Translation gives CASTVRLATNEKLFF.

This clone showed up just a few times. The same CDR3 can be traced to other DNA sequences in this sample. CDR3 bases: TGTGCCAGCAGCTTGGGCCAGTCGAACACCGGGGAGCTGTTTTTT. Translation: CASSLGQSNTGELFF. The chain joins TRBV5-4 to TRBJ2-2; D is unclear. V was shortened by 0 bases and J by 0 bases, with 6 bases between the two germline ends. Germline lookup yields CDR1 SGHNT and CDR2 YYREEE (reference sequence). The CDR3 totals 15 residues.

The rearrangement uses TRBV28 and TRBJ2-1, with 7 bases aligning to TRBD1. This CDR3 contains 12 residues. With V trimmed by 4 bases and J by 12 bases, 6 bases remained unmatched. Germline V gene lookup returns CDR1 MDHEN and CDR2 SYDVKM. The CDR3 sequence: CASSYGSGGQFF. CDR3 in DNA: TGTGCCAGCAGTTATGGGTCAGGGGGGCAGTTCTTC.